The sequence of this T cell receptor beta chain was determined in a study of long-term antiretroviral therapy in people with HIV. Findings and limits, study-wide: Clones that had undergone expansion before ART prevailed in the repertoire throughout all time points. Viral resistance, ART adherence and therapy changes all lacked available data. Diversity remained lower than transplant donor controls, even though it increased after ART. Whereas controls had wider CDR3 length ranges, HIV repertoires had narrower ones.

This was the immunoSEQ v3.0 assay at survey level. The protocol was immunoSEQ multiplex PCR, while the TCRdb copy is restricted to in-frame clones and leaves out a portion. The sample contains 17,000 or so clones, approximately 80% of which appear only once. Worth noting for this clone: Its antigen is as yet unknown.

After removal of 4 bases from V and 2 bases from J, the junction contained 6 bases not matched to a gene. CDR1 SGHVS and CDR2 FNYEAQ come from the germline V gene. The CDR3 contains 15 residues. Sequenced material: unsorted PBMCs, taken 0.3 years after starting antiretroviral therapy. The rearrangement uses TRBV7-6 and TRBJ2-3; 7 bases agree with TRBD2. The clonotype was recovered from a man aged 18 to 35 with HIV. The CDR3 protein is CASSSWGGNTDTQYF. The CDR3 DNA reads as TGTGCCAGCAGCTCATGGGGGGGTAACACAGATACGCAGTATTTT.